The source of this T cell receptor (beta chain) is a study of radiotherapy plus CTLA-4 blockade in lung cancer. Study details: Objective response was observed in roughly 17% of patients, and disease control in approximately 30%.

Findings and limits, study-wide: In blood, early T cell clone dynamics reportedly predicted response best, together with interferon-beta. Blood saw expansion of tumor-derived TCR clones after radiotherapy plus ipilimumab.

Ipilimumab CTLA-4 blockade and focal radiation were given to patients with chemo-refractory metastatic non-small-cell lung cancer. Only one count was recorded for this clone. Its antigen is not known. Here immunoSEQ multiplex PCR was the method, and the copy in TCRdb shows in-frame clones only, minus some. The repertoire holds over 70,000 clones, around 87% seen once, with approximately 2% in the top ten. With V trimmed by 8 bases and J by 9 bases, 11 bases remained unmatched. CDR3 size: 13 residues. Germline-derived CDR1 and CDR2 are GTSNPN and SVGIG (reference sequence). Source: peripheral blood, taken from a patient treated with radiotherapy plus ipilimumab. The TCR originated in a human donor with non-small cell lung cancer who had a partial response to radiotherapy plus ipilimumab. This chain links TRBV30 with TRBJ2-1, with 9 bases fitting TRBD2. The CDR3 reads CAGTSFSIGEQFF. The CDR3 DNA sequence: TGTGCCGGGACTAGCTTTTCGATTGGTGAGCAGTTCTTC.